This TCR beta chain was identified during a study of molecular identifiers for immune sequencing clone quantification. The ends lost 3 bases at V and 3 bases at J; junction bases unmatched: 6. Per germline, CDR1 SGHRS and CDR2 YFSETQ. The length of the CDR3 is 14 residues. Libraries used roughly 17,000 to 1,000,000 sorted naive CD8 T cells and 10%, 30% or 50% RNA input. Using its own MiXCR run on the PCR reads, TCRdb lists one record per CDR3 protein. The repertoire has 40,000 to 50,000 distinct CDR3 sequences, 15% to 20% of them found once; the top ten carry 0.9% to 1.2%. Specimen: naive CD8+ T cells from blood, with Jurkat cell RNA spiked in. Specified subset: FACS-sorted CD8+CD4-CCR7+CD45RA+ naive T cells. The chain is built from TRBV5-1 and TRBJ2-7, with 7 positions matching TRBD1. The receptor was isolated from a human donor in good health. Some libraries in this study had Jurkat cell RNA spiked in. In DNA, the CDR3 is TGCGCCAGCAGCTCTGACAGGGAAGTCTACGAGCAGTACTTC. Protein sequence: CASSSDREVYEQYF.